Below, 14 T cell receptor beta chains from the same sample are listed, as sequenced in a study of blood T cell repertoires in COVID-19. The method was immunoSEQ multiplex PCR; TCRdb's version includes in-frame clones alone and lacks a portion of them. Of approximately 45,000 clones listed, approximately 90% are singletons. The sample was peripheral blood. These receptors came from a man aged 65 to 85 with acute or convalescent COVID-19.

The chain employs TRBV7-9 and TRBJ2-3; 8 bases are a match to TRBD2. Germline assignment: CDR1 SEHNR and CDR2 FQNEAQ (reference sequence). CDR3 length: 15 amino acids. The junction had 9 bases not matched to a gene; V was cut back by 8 bases and J by 2 bases. The CDR3: CASATPSGSTDTQYF. Written as DNA, the CDR3 is TGTGCCAGCGCGACTCCTAGCGGGTCCACAGATACGCAGTATTTT.

V and J are TRBV7-6 and TRBJ2-5; weak D call: TRBD2 (6 bases). CDR3 length: 14 amino acids. Germline V gives CDR1 SGHVS, CDR2 FNYEAQ. V lost 1 base and J lost 4, with 10 bases in between. CDR3 in amino acids: CASSLERAGETQYF. The CDR3 region has the DNA TGTGCCAGCAGCTTAGAGCGGGCCGGAGAGACCCAGTACTTC.

The chain's CDR3 is CASSLGTGVGYGYTF. Here the CDR3 DNA reads TGTGCCAGCAGCTTGGGGACAGGGGTTGGCTATGGCTACACCTTC. The chain couples TRBV5-4 to TRBJ1-2, with 9 bases that match TRBD1. This CDR3 has 15 residues. CDR1 SGHNT and CDR2 YYREEE come from the germline V gene (reference sequence). V shed 0 bases and J 4 bases; nucleotides not matched to a gene: 4.

V and J are TRBV15 and TRBJ1-2; D ambiguous. In germline, CDR1 is LNHNV, CDR2 YYDKDF (reference sequence). The V end was cut by 8 bases, the J end by 2 bases, with 15 bases between. The CDR3 runs to 14 residues. The CDR3 reads CATAVAGPNYGYTF. In DNA form, the CDR3 reads TGTGCCACCGCAGTGGCGGGCCCCAACTATGGCTACACCTTC.

In DNA form, the CDR3 reads TGTGCCAGCAGTTTCAGGGAGGATCATCAGCCCCAGCATTTT. Translating it yields CASSFREDHQPQHF. The gene calls are TRBV28 and TRBJ1-5; TRBD1 might be the D (5 bases). Between the trimmed V and J ends, which lost 3 bases and 5 bases, there was a span of 11 bases. The CDR3 covers 14 residues. Germline values: CDR1 MDHEN, CDR2 SYDVKM.

The rearrangement links TRBV18 to TRBJ1-1; the match to TRBD1 covers 8 bases. The CDR3 consists of 14 residues. Germline loops: CDR1 KGHSH, CDR2 LQKENI. The J segment lost 1 base and the V segment lost 6 bases, leaving 4 bases of the junction unmatched. CDR3 region: CASSLGQGNTEAFF. For the CDR3, the DNA is TGTGCCAGCTCCCTAGGACAGGGGAACACTGAAGCTTTCTTT.

The chain links TRBV7-2 to TRBJ2-7; 8 nucleotides match TRBD1. The CDR3 has 19 amino acids. Germline CDR1 is SGHTA and CDR2 is FQGNSA. V was pared by 0 bases and J by 4 bases, with 17 bases of the junction left unmatched. In DNA, the CDR3 is TGTGCCAGCAGCTTAGCGGCAGGGGGCCGGCTAGCGAGAGGTTACGAGCAGTACTTC. It translates to CASSLAAGGRLARGYEQYF. Supplemented by reference TRBV7-2 and TRBJ2-7, the full variable domain reads GAGVSQSPSNKVTEKGKDVELRCDPISGHTALYWYRQSLGQGLEFLIYFQGNSAPDKSGLPSDRFSAERTGGSVSTLTIQRTQQEDSAVYLCASSLAAGGRLARGYEQYFGPGTRLTVT.

The chain joins TRBV7-2 to TRBJ2-7; 7 nucleotides align to TRBD1. CDR3 length equals 15 residues. V lost 2 bases, J lost 0 bases, and 4 bases stayed unmatched. Germline CDR1 reads SGHTA; CDR2 reads FQGNSA. The CDR3 spells CASSLSRQGSYEQYF. In nucleotides, the CDR3 is TGTGCCAGCAGCTTATCTAGACAGGGCTCCTACGAGCAGTACTTC.

The chain recombines TRBV4-1 with TRBJ2-3, with D possibly being TRBD2 (6 bases). The germline gives CDR1 MGHRA, CDR2 YSYEKL. This CDR3 contains 16 residues. Trimming took 7 bases from V and 1 from J, leaving 18 bases between them. The CDR3 loop reads CASTLQHGGGTDTQYF. CDR3 in DNA: TGCGCCAGCACCCTACAACACGGGGGAGGCACAGATACGCAGTATTTT.

This rearrangement joins TRBV24-1 to TRBJ2-2, with 9 bases fitting TRBD1. Germline CDR1 is KGHDR and CDR2 is SFDVKD. The CDR3 length is 16 residues. The V and J ends lost 4 bases and 6 bases, in that order; junction bases with no gene match: 8. CDR3: CATSDPGQGFAGELFF. The CDR3 DNA reads TGTGCCACCAGTGACCCTGGACAGGGGTTCGCCGGGGAGCTGTTTTTT.

The chain couples TRBV27 to TRBJ2-1, with 7 bases that match TRBD1. V gave up 5 bases and J gave up 3 bases; unmatched junction bases: 7. The CDR3 contains 15 residues. Germline assignment: CDR1 MNHEY and CDR2 SMNVEV (reference sequence). This CDR3 reads CASSPRQGIYNEQFF. The CDR3 nucleotides are TGTGCCAGCAGTCCCCGACAGGGAATCTACAATGAGCAGTTCTTC.

The chain is built from TRBV24-1 and TRBJ1-2, with unresolved D. CDR3 length: 15 amino acids. The germline gives CDR1 KGHDR, CDR2 SFDVKD. V shed 4 bases and J shed 8 bases, with 19 bases lying between them. CDR3 in amino acids: CATSDNPPAAIGYTF. Here the CDR3 DNA reads TGTGCCACCAGTGACAACCCGCCGGCGGCTATAGGCTACACCTTC.

The CDR3 reads CASSPGQGVHGYTF. The CDR3, as DNA: TGTGCCAGCAGCCCAGGACAGGGGGTCCATGGCTACACCTTC. This chain links TRBV7-3 with TRBJ1-2; the match to TRBD1 covers 10 bases. The germline V gene encodes CDR1 SGHTA and CDR2 FQGTGA. This CDR3 is 14 amino acids long. Germline trimming cut 5 bases from V and 6 bases from J; bases unmatched to any gene: 6.

The genes are TRBV6-5 and TRBJ2-7; 7 bases are shared with TRBD2. The junction had 7 bases not matched to a gene; V was cut back by 6 bases and J by 5 bases. CDR3 size: 13 residues. Germline CDR1 MNHEY, CDR2 SVGAGI. Written as DNA, the CDR3 is TGTGCCAGCAGCCCCGGGCGGGGGAACGAGCAGTACTTC. Its translation: CASSPGRGNEQYF.